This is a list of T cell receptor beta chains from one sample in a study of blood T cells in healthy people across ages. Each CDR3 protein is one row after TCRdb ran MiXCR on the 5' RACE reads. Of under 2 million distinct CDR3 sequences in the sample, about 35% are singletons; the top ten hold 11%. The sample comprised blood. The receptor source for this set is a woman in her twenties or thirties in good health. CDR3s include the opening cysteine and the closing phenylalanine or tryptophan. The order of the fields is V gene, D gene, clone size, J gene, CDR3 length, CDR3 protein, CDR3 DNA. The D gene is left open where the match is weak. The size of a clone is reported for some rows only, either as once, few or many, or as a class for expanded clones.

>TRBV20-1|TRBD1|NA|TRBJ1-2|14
CSAARQGASYGYTF
TGCAGTGCTGCCCGACAGGGGGCAAGCTATGGCTACACCTTC
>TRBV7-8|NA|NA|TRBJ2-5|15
CASSLAGGIQETQYF
TGTGCCAGCAGCTTAGCGGGAGGTATCCAAGAGACCCAGTACTTC
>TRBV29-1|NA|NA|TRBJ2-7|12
CSAERDTYEQYF
TGCAGCGCCGAACGGGACACCTACGAGCAGTACTTC
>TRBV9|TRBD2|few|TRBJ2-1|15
CASSVARGGWNEQFF
TGTGCCAGCAGCGTAGCGAGGGGAGGGTGGAATGAGCAGTTCTTC
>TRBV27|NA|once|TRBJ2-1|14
CASTKAGLNNEQFF
TGTGCCAGCACAAAGGCAGGGCTTAACAATGAGCAGTTCTTC
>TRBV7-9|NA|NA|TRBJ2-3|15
CASSPRDFDGDTQYF
TGTGCCAGCAGCCCGCGGGACTTCGACGGCGATACGCAGTATTTT
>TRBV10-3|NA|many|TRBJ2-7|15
CAISDVDRLTYEQYF
TGTGCCATCAGTGATGTCGACAGACTTACCTACGAGCAGTACTTC
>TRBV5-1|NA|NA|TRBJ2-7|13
CASSSQGQGEQYF
TGCGCCAGCAGCTCTCAGGGCCAGGGCGAGCAGTACTTC
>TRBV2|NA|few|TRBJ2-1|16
CASRPREWSIDNEQFF
TGTGCCAGCAGGCCCCGGGAGTGGAGTATAGACAATGAGCAGTTCTTC
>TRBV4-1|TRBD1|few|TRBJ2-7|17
CASSQKETGVVKNVQYF
TGCGCCAGCAGCCAAAAAGAGACAGGGGTTGTCAAAAACGTTCAGTACTTC
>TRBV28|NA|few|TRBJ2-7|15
CASSSPEGAREAQYF
TGTGCCAGCAGTTCCCCCGAAGGGGCCAGGGAGGCCCAGTACTTC
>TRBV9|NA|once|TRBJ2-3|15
CASSVIPSWEGTQYF
TGTGCCAGCAGCGTAATCCCTAGTTGGGAAGGTACGCAGTATTTT
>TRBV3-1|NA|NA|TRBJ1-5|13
CASSHIGEQPQHF
TGTGCCAGCAGCCACATCGGAGAGCAGCCCCAGCATTTT
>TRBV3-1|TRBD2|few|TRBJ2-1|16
CASSQRVAGGPDEQFF
TGTGCCAGCAGCCAAAGGGTGGCGGGGGGCCCCGATGAGCAGTTCTTC
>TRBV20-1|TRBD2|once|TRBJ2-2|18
CSARPSGAGGPRTGELFF
TGCAGTGCCAGACCATCGGGAGCGGGGGGGCCGCGTACCGGGGAGCTGTTTTTT
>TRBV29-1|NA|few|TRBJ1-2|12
CSGQVGGRGYTF
TGCAGCGGGCAGGTGGGAGGGCGAGGCTACACCTTC
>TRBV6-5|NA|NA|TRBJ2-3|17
CASSFPPTGSQGDTQYF
TGTGCCAGCAGTTTCCCACCGACTGGGAGTCAGGGGGATACGCAGTATTTT
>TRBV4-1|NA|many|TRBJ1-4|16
CASSQVSGNVLEKLFF
TGCGCCAGCAGCCAAGTATCCGGGAATGTGCTTGAAAAACTGTTTTTT
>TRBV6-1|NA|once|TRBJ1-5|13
CASSDRGLEPQHF
TGTGCCAGCAGTGATAGGGGGTTGGAGCCCCAGCATTTT
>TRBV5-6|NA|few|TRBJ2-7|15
CASSLEQELTYEQYF
TGTGCCAGCAGCTTGGAGCAGGAGCTTACCTACGAGCAGTACTTC
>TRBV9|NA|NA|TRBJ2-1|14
CASSVGQSHNEQFF
TGTGCCAGCAGCGTAGGGCAGTCCCACAATGAGCAGTTCTTC
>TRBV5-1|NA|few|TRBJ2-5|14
CASSSGAHQETQYF
TGCGCCAGCAGCTCCGGGGCCCACCAAGAGACCCAGTACTTC
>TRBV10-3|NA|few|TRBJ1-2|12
CAISSSGYGYTF
TGTGCCATCAGTTCCTCCGGGTATGGCTACACCTTC
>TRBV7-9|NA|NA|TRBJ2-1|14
CASSSQTAYNEQFF
TGTGCCAGCAGCTCTCAGACAGCTTACAATGAGCAGTTCTTC
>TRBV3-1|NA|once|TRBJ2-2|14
CASSQDRFTGELFF
TGTGCCAGCAGCCAAGATCGGTTCACCGGGGAGCTGTTTTTT
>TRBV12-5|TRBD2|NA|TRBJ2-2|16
CASGLATGGNTGELFF
TGTGCTAGTGGTTTGGCAACGGGAGGGAACACCGGGGAGCTGTTTTTT
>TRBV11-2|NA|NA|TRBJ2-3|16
CASSLGSKGVTDTQYF
TGTGCCAGCAGCTTGGGTTCGAAGGGGGTAACAGATACGCAGTATTTT
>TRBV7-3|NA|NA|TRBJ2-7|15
CASSLFWREEGEQYF
TGTGCCAGCAGCTTATTTTGGAGGGAGGAAGGCGAGCAGTACTTC
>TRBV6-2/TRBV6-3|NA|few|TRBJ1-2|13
CASSYSNLRGYTF
TGTGCCAGCAGTTACTCGAATTTGCGGGGCTACACCTTC